This T cell receptor (beta chain) was observed in a study of monozygotic twins with inflammatory bowel disease (dated by TCRdb to the late 2010s). Looking at the study overall: The complete study included some 28 monozygotic twin pairs: 19 IBD-discordant Danish pairs and nine German pairs, of which four were IBD-concordant and five were IBD-discordant. The search for disease-associated traits relied mainly on comparing IBD patients with their genetically identical healthy co-twins within discordant pairs. Each individual had, on average, about 151 000 unique TCRalpha sequences and 181 000 unique TCRbeta sequences available for analysis. The study at large found these results: Repertoire similarity did not differ between concordant and discordant twins, possibly due to limited statistical power. Distinction between different T cell subtypes could not be achieved in the analysis. Compared with healthy twins, IBD patients had fewer clonotypes in common with other individuals, a difference most pronounced in patients showing signs of disease activity. Background noise and inter-individual variability may have been introduced into the repertoires by the differing immunosuppressive treatments among patients. IBD patients had lower TCRbeta repertoire diversity, measured by the inverse Simpson index, than their healthy co-twins. The results gave no support for a single strong signal or clonotype linked to IBD.

There are 14 amino acids in the CDR3, from cysteine to phenylalanine inclusive. DNA is not recorded here. The germline V gene gives CDR1 as MNHNS and CDR2 as SASEGT. From each donor, a 2.5 ml peripheral blood sample was drawn into PAXgene tubes and stored at -80 degrees C. Without any T cell sorting, total RNA was extracted from whole blood using the PAXgene blood miRNA kit on an automated QIAcube. Peripheral blood from monozygotic twin pairs who were concordant or discordant for inflammatory bowel disease underwent deep TCRalpha and TCRbeta repertoire profiling using unique molecular barcoding. For every twin pair, smoking habits were documented, and each individual was categorised as a current, former or never smoker. Library method: 5' RACE. For each TCR library, approximately 4,000 ng of total RNA was used. For each sample, cDNA synthesis was carried out in eight separate reactions using SMARTScribe reverse transcriptase. Unique molecular identifiers containing a 6-nucleotide sample barcode were introduced through template switching during cDNA synthesis. TCRalpha and TCRbeta cDNA was amplified in two nested PCRs of about 17 and 10 cycles, and bead purification was carried out after each PCR. Before amplification, the cDNA was both treated with uracil DNA-glycosylase and purified with the QIAquick PCR purification kit. The second PCR added Illumina TruSeq-compatible adapters along with sample-specific barcodes. TapeStation and Qubit were used to check library quality and concentration, and 4 to 6 ng of each library went into the pool. Sequencing of the pooled libraries was done on an Illumina HiSeq2500 single-index Rapid Run using custom sequencing primers and 2 x 100 bp reads. In the paper's pipeline: UMI-based consensus assembly with MiGEC version 1.2.6 was used to correct PCR and sequencing errors. MiXCR version 2.1.1 handled V(D)J alignment, clonotype assembly and CDR3 extraction. To normalise gene usage, clonotype sharing and MAIT/NKT TCR abundance, the analysis used the top 1000, 10 000 and 20 000 clonotypes per sample. Diversity was computed as the inverse Simpson index with the vegan R package after downsampling to 27 000 UMIs. Paired Mann-Whitney U tests on discordant twin pairs were used, with Benjamini-Hochberg multiple-testing correction. TCRdb reprocessed the public reads and reports one entry per CDR3 protein sequence, without DNA. TCRdb, not the authors, supplied the V and J calls. For this sample, the table gives a few hundred thousand distinct CDR3 sequences. The top ten clones comprise around 2.5% of the sample.

In regard to this clonotype: Its antigen is currently not known.

The sample was blood. This TCR came from a human donor with ulcerative colitis or Crohn's disease, or a healthy co-twin of an affected twin (not recorded which). The sequence joins TRBV6-1 to TRBJ1-6; TCRdb's D call of TRBD1 is untestable without DNA. Here the CDR3 is given as CASKGETNNSPLHF.